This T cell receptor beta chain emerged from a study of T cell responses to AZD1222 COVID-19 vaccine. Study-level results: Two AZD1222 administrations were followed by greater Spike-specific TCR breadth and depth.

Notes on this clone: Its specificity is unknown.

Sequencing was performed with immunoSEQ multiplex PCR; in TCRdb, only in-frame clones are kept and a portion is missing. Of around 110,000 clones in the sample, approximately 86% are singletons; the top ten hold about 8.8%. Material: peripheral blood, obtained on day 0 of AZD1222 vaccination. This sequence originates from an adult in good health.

The CDR3 sequence: CASSLAGMNTEAFF. The CDR3 coding sequence is TGTGCCAGCAGCTTAGCGGGGATGAACACTGAAGCTTTCTTT. The J gene is TRBJ1-1, the V gene TRBV7-2, with unresolved D. The V gene's germline CDR1 is SGHTA and CDR2 FQGNSA. The CDR3 is 14 amino acids. Trimming cost V 0 bases and J 0 bases, with 5 bases left between them. The entire variable domain, with the rest obtained from reference TRBV7-2 and TRBJ1-1, is as follows: GAGVSQSPSNKVTEKGKDVELRCDPISGHTALYWYRQSLGQGLEFLIYFQGNSAPDKSGLPSDRFSAERTGGSVSTLTIQRTQQEDSAVYLCASSLAGMNTEAFFGQGTRLTVV.